This T cell receptor (beta chain) appears in the sequencing data of a study of blood T cell repertoires in COVID-19. Study processing details: For nucleated cells, counts were estimated from reference gene primer amplification. Some clones are missing from TCRdb's copy, which holds only in-frame ones; the method was immunoSEQ multiplex PCR. V, J and clone size were drawn from that table, and D and trimming were deduced from the DNA. In the table there are about 190,000 clones, 84% of which are singletons. V was trimmed by 2 bases and J by 2 bases, leaving 12 bases between them. The V gene's germline CDR1 is SGHTA and CDR2 FQGTGA. The CDR3 runs 16 residues. This clone was observed a single time.

This TCR came from a woman in her 30s who had recovered from COVID-19. Sequencing was carried out using PBMCs or T cells enriched from blood (not recorded which). V is TRBV7-3 and J is TRBJ2-2; tentatively, D is TRBD1 (5 bases). CDR3 sequence (DNA): TGTGCCAGCAGCTTAGGCCAGGGCGCAAACACCGGGGAGCTGTTTTTT. It specifies CASSLGQGANTGELFF.